These T cell receptor beta chains were read from a single sample in a study of T cells in Graves' hyperthyroidism and ophthalmopathy. TCRdb used MiXCR to reprocess the multiplex PCR reads, holding one entry per CDR3 protein. The table includes roughly 570,000 distinct CDR3 sequences, more than 15% detected once. Sequencing was done on a sample of blood. These receptors originate from a woman younger than 45 with Graves' hyperthyroidism. Both conserved end residues are part of each CDR3. D genes are given only for firm matches. Size values are once, few and many counts, or a class for expanded clones, and some rows have none.

TRBJ2-3 | few | TRBD1 | TRBV6-5 | TGTGCCAGCAGTTATCTCGGACAGGCAGATACGCAGTATTTT | CASSYLGQADTQYF
TRBJ1-1 | few | TRBD1 | TRBV10-3 | TGTGCCATCAGTGAGTCCCCTACGTGGCAGGGGGCAGGGGGCACTGAAGCTTTCTTT | CAISESPTWQGAGGTEAFF
TRBJ2-5 | once | . | TRBV19 | TGTGCCAGTTCCACTCTCCAAGGGGAGACCCAGTACTTC | CASSTLQGETQYF
TRBJ1-1 | many | . | TRBV30 | TGTGCCTGGAGTGCTGATTTGATTATGACAACGAACACTGAAGCTTTCTTT | CAWSADLIMTTNTEAFF
TRBJ2-1 | . | . | TRBV9 | TGTGCCAGCAGCGTTAGTCTAGCAGCCTACAATGAGCAGTTCTTC | CASSVSLAAYNEQFF
TRBJ2-3 | . | . | TRBV29-1 | TGCAGCGTTTCTATGGGGTGGGGGACAGATACGCAGTATTTT | CSVSMGWGTDTQYF
TRBJ1-2 | few | TRBD1 | TRBV3-1 | TGTGCCAGCAGCCAAGATACGAGGGGGCTTGGCTACACCTTC | CASSQDTRGLGYTF
TRBJ2-1 | many | . | TRBV20-1 | TGCAGTGCTAGAGGGTACTATGAGCAGTTCTTC | CSARGYYEQFF
TRBJ2-3 | many | TRBD1 | TRBV11-2 | TGTGCCAGCAGCACGGGACAGTTTAGCACAGATACGCAGTATTTT | CASSTGQFSTDTQYF
TRBJ1-4 | few | TRBD1 | TRBV28 | TGTGCCAGCAGCTCCGGGACAGACTATGAAAAACTGTTTTTT | CASSSGTDYEKLFF
TRBJ1-5 | few | TRBD1 | TRBV6-2/TRBV6-3 | TGTGCCAGCAGTGACAGGGGGGGGAATCCCCAGCATTTT | CASSDRGGNPQHF
TRBJ2-7 | . | TRBD2 | TRBV7-9 | TGTGCCAGCAGCTCATTTCAAGCGGGAGGGCTAGGCCATGTCGAGCAGTACTTC | CASSSFQAGGLGHVEQYF
TRBJ2-1 | many | . | TRBV20-1 | TGCAGTGCTCTAGAACCTAGGAGCAATGAGCAGTTCTTC | CSALEPRSNEQFF
TRBJ2-1 | many | TRBD2 | TRBV13 | TGTGCCAGCAGCTCTCATGGACTAGCGGGGACCTACAATGAGCAGTTCTTC | CASSSHGLAGTYNEQFF
TRBJ2-5 | many | TRBD2 | TRBV2 | TGTGCCAGCAGTGAAACCCCCCCCGCGGGAGGAGAGACCCAGTACTTC | CASSETPPAGGETQYF
TRBJ2-1 | many | . | TRBV7-8 | TGTGCCAGCAGGAAGGGGGCGGGAGCTTGGGAGCAGTTCTTC | CASRKGAGAWEQFF
TRBJ1-2 | many | . | TRBV10-3 | TGTGCCATCAGTGAGTCGCCCTATGGCTACACCTTC | CAISESPYGYTF
TRBJ1-1 | many | TRBD1 | TRBV6-5 | TGTGCCAGCAGTCGGGACAGCAACACTGAAGCTTTCTTT | CASSRDSNTEAFF
TRBJ2-1 | many | TRBD1 | TRBV2 | TGTGCCAACGAGAGGGAAGGGACAGGGTCTTCCTACAATGAGCAGTTCTTC | CANEREGTGSSYNEQFF
TRBJ1-2 | . | . | TRBV25-1 | TGTGCCAGCAGTGAATCACCGGGCAACTATGGCTACACCTTC | CASSESPGNYGYTF
TRBJ2-1 | many | . | TRBV9 | TGTGCCAGCAGCGGGAAGGAAGCGGCATATTACAATGAGCAGTTCTTC | CASSGKEAAYYNEQFF
TRBJ2-1 | few | TRBD2 | TRBV11-2 | TGTGCCAGCAGCAAGACTAGCGGGAGTGGGGCTGAGCAGTTCTTC | CASSKTSGSGAEQFF
TRBJ1-5 | . | . | TRBV6-1 | TGTGCCAGCAGCAGCCGAACAAATAGCAATCAGCCCCAGCATTTT | CASSSRTNSNQPQHF
TRBJ1-1 | . | . | TRBV19 | TGTGCCAGTAGTATGGACAGAGAGAACACTGAAGCTTTCTTT | CASSMDRENTEAFF
TRBJ2-5 | many | . | TRBV5-1 | TGTGCCAGCAGCTTGAGACAAGAGACCCAGTACTTC | CASSLRQETQYF
TRBJ2-7 | . | TRBD2 | TRBV10-3 | TGTGCCATCTCAGCAGGTAGGGACTATACCTACGAGCAGTACTTC | CAISAGRDYTYEQYF
TRBJ2-7 | many | . | TRBV2 | TGTGCCAGCAGTGTCGGTCCAGGCTACGAGCAGTACTTC | CASSVGPGYEQYF
TRBJ2-2 | many | TRBD2 | TRBV4-1 | TGCGCCAGCAGCCAAGCGGGACTAGTTGGCGGGGAGCTGTTTTTT | CASSQAGLVGGELFF
TRBJ2-1 | many | TRBD1 | TRBV20-1 | TGCAGTGCGCAGGACAGGGGAGTAGATGAGCAGTTCTTC | CSAQDRGVDEQFF